This TCR beta chain was captured by sequencing in a study of T cell responses to AZD1222 COVID-19 vaccine. Broader study findings: AZD1222 recipients seropositive at baseline numbered only six or seven. The reported proportion of spike-specific TCRs targeting unmutated variant regions was nearly half. In a largely white British group with more females than males, clonal diversity was possibly underestimated.

As concerns this clone: The antigen is not known.

The repertoire was sequenced with immunoSEQ multiplex PCR; TCRdb's copy has only in-frame clones and lacks some. The sample carries roughly 36,000 clones, about 88% recorded once. The CDR3 length is 13 residues. The V end lost 2 bases, the J end lost 9 bases, and 12 bases lay between the germline ends. From germline, CDR1 is SGHRS and CDR2 YFSETQ. The source was peripheral blood, collected on day 0 of AZD1222 vaccination. The rearrangement uses TRBV5-1 and TRBJ2-1; no reliable D call. This receptor was identified in an adult in good health. CDR3 residues: CASSFLESGEQFF. In nucleotides, the CDR3 is TGCGCCAGCAGCTTTTTGGAATCAGGTGAGCAGTTCTTC.